What follows are 21 T cell receptor beta chains derived from one specimen sequenced in a study of cytomegalovirus exposure and HLA in healthy donors. PCR used 60 Vbeta primers and 13 Jbeta primers. Clones were read by immunoSEQ multiplex PCR, and TCRdb kept only the in-frame ones, dropping some. The profile shows roughly 68,000 clones, over 70% of them singletons. The specimen was PBMCs. The receptor set was obtained from a male donor in good health and CMV-seropositive.

This clone was observed a few times. J is TRBJ2-7 and V is TRBV9; TRBD1 agrees at 10 bases. The trim removed 4 bases at V and 3 bases at J, leaving 4 bases unmatched. This CDR3 has 14 residues. CDR1 is SGDLS, CDR2 YYNGEE, per germline. CDR3 sequence: CASSRTGGLYEQYF. CDR3 sequence (DNA): TGTGCCAGCAGCAGGACAGGGGGTCTCTACGAGCAGTACTTC. The entire variable domain, with the rest obtained from reference TRBV9 and TRBJ2-7, is as follows: DSGVTQTPKHLITATGQRVTLRCSPRSGDLSVYWYQQSLDQGLQFLIQYYNGEERAKGNILERFSAQQFPDLHSELNLSSLELGDSALYFCASSRTGGLYEQYFGPGTRLTVT.

This chain joins TRBV4-1 and TRBJ1-1; 8 nucleotides match TRBD1. The CDR3 covers 18 residues. The germline CDR1 and CDR2 sequences are MGHRA and YSYEKL. The trim removed 8 bases at V and 2 bases at J, leaving 19 bases unmatched. This CDR3 reads CASAFSGTGYDFNTEAFF. The CDR3 coding sequence is TGCGCCAGCGCATTCTCCGGGACAGGCTACGATTTTAACACTGAAGCTTTCTTT.

This clone was recorded only once. The J gene is TRBJ1-6, the V gene TRBV11-1; weak D call: TRBD1 (6 bases). The germline V and J ends were trimmed by 5 bases and 7 bases, with 18 bases remaining between them. The CDR3 is 16 amino acids. Germline CDR1 is SGHAT and CDR2 is FQDESV (reference sequence). CDR3 amino acids: CASSARLPGQNSPLHF. As DNA, the CDR3 is TGTGCCAGCAGCGCCCGATTGCCTGGACAGAATTCACCCCTCCACTTT.

This chain links TRBV5-4 with TRBJ1-1, with 10 positions matching TRBD1. The CDR3 contains 13 residues. CDR1 and CDR2 from the germline V gene are SGHNT and YYREEE (reference sequence). V lost 4 bases, J lost 7 bases, and 4 bases stayed unmatched. The CDR3 loop reads CASSLGQGSEAFF. The CDR3 DNA reads as TGTGCCAGCAGCCTGGGACAGGGGAGTGAAGCTTTCTTT.

The CDR3 loop is CASSPDSRSYNEQFF. CDR3 sequence (DNA): TGTGCCAGCAGCCCGGACAGCCGATCATACAATGAGCAGTTCTTC. The chain links TRBV5-6 to TRBJ2-1, with D perhaps matching TRBD1 (6 bases). Germline lookup yields CDR1 SGHDT and CDR2 YYEEEE. V gave up 4 bases and J gave up 4 bases, with 15 bases separating them. The CDR3 consists of 15 residues.

V and J are TRBV7-2 and TRBJ1-5; D not certain. The CDR3 contains 14 residues. With 3 bases removed from V and 1 base from J, the gap between germline ends came to 7 bases. CDR1 and CDR2 from the germline V gene are SGHTA and FQGNSA. CDR3 in amino acids: CASSFTPSNQPQHF. Here the CDR3 DNA reads TGTGCCAGCAGCTTTACACCGAGCAATCAGCCCCAGCATTTT.

This chain links TRBV13 with TRBJ2-5; 10 nucleotides align to TRBD1. Trimming removed 6 bases from V and 4 bases from J; junction bases left unmatched: 5. CDR3 length: 14 amino acids. CDR1 PRHDT and CDR2 FYEKMQ come from the germline V gene (reference sequence). The CDR3 spells CASRPDRGPETQYF. CDR3 in DNA: TGTGCCAGCAGACCCGACAGGGGGCCAGAGACCCAGTACTTC.

This clone appeared a few times. The chain uses TRBV7-9 and TRBJ1-1; 7 nucleotides align to TRBD1. Looked up from germline, CDR1 is SEHNR and CDR2 is FQNEAQ (reference sequence). Trimming cost V 6 bases and J 0 bases; bases outside gene matches: 10. The CDR3 is 16 amino acids. CDR3 region: CASRQRQGSMNTEAFF. CDR3 DNA sequence: TGTGCCAGCAGACAACGACAGGGTTCCATGAACACTGAAGCTTTCTTT.

The genes are TRBV7-9 and TRBJ2-5; D perhaps matches TRBD2 (5 bases). Per the germline V gene, CDR1 is SEHNR and CDR2 is FQNEAQ (reference sequence). This CDR3 is built from 15 residues. V was clipped by 1 base and J by 2 bases, with 11 bases between them. CDR3 bases: TGTGCCAGCAGCTTAGTAGGACGGGGACAAGAGACCCAGTACTTC. This translates into CASSLVGRGQETQYF.

The CDR3 DNA sequence: TGTGCCAGCAGCGGACAGCCTAACACCGGGGAGCTGTTTTTT. It specifies CASSGQPNTGELFF. The chain combines TRBV7-9 with TRBJ2-2; the D gene is possibly TRBD1 (6 bases). The CDR3 loop spans 14 amino acids. The V end was cut by 5 bases, the J end by 2 bases, with 9 bases between. In germline, CDR1 is SEHNR, CDR2 FQNEAQ (reference sequence).

The chain recombines TRBV30 with TRBJ2-7; D is unresolved. CDR3 length: 13 amino acids. V lost 0 bases to trimming and J lost 2 bases, with 8 bases between them. Germline lookup yields CDR1 GTSNPN and CDR2 SVGIG (reference sequence). CDR3 coding DNA: TGTGCCTGGAGTGTATTCACGGCCTACGAGCAGTACTTC. The encoded protein is CAWSVFTAYEQYF.

V usage is TRBV9 and J usage is TRBJ1-6, with unresolved D. The CDR3 spans 12 residues. Trimming stripped 4 bases from V and 9 bases from J, with 8 bases between. Per germline, CDR1 SGDLS and CDR2 YYNGEE. CDR3 DNA: TGTGCCAGCAGCCGAGGGAGTTCACCCCTCCACTTT. Protein: CASSRGSSPLHF. The complete variable domain, with remaining parts taken from reference TRBV9 and TRBJ1-6, reads DSGVTQTPKHLITATGQRVTLRCSPRSGDLSVYWYQQSLDQGLQFLIQYYNGEERAKGNILERFSAQQFPDLHSELNLSSLELGDSALYFCASSRGSSPLHFGNGTRLTVT.

The chain is built from TRBV4-1 and TRBJ2-7, with D perhaps TRBD2 (6 bases). There are 13 residues in the CDR3. Germline V CDR1 and CDR2: MGHRA, YSYEKL. V shed 4 bases and J shed 3 bases, with 10 bases lying between them. The chain's CDR3 is CASSRTGSYEQYF. CDR3 DNA sequence: TGCGCCAGCAGCCGAACCGGGAGCTACGAGCAGTACTTC.

The chain couples TRBV13 to TRBJ2-7, with 8 nucleotides matching TRBD1. CDR3 length: 13 amino acids. Germline trimming cut 8 bases from V and 0 bases from J; bases unmatched to any gene: 3. CDR1 is PRHDT, CDR2 FYEKMQ, per germline (reference sequence). The CDR3 nucleotides read TGTGCCAGCCGGACAGGGAGCTCCTACGAGCAGTACTTC. It specifies CASRTGSSYEQYF.

This clone was found a few times. This chain links TRBV25-1 with TRBJ1-6; D perhaps matches TRBD1 (6 bases). The CDR3 has 15 amino acids. Trimming took 1 base from V and 6 from J, leaving 10 bases between them. The V gene's germline CDR1 is MGHDK and CDR2 SYGVNS. CDR3 DNA sequence: TGTGCCAGCAGTGAATTGGACAGCTTTAATTCACCCCTCCACTTT. Residues: CASSELDSFNSPLHF.

J is TRBJ2-5 and V is TRBV6-5, with 13 nucleotides matching TRBD2. The trim removed 6 bases at V and 5 bases at J, leaving 6 bases unmatched. The length of the CDR3 is 15 residues. Germline CDR1 reads MNHEY; CDR2 reads SVGAGI. CDR3 protein: CASSQGLAGKETQYF. CDR3 in DNA: TGTGCCAGCAGCCAGGGACTAGCGGGGAAGGAGACCCAGTACTTC.

The V gene is TRBV5-1, the J gene TRBJ1-2; D ambiguous. With 5 bases removed from V and 8 bases from J, the gap between germline ends came to 19 bases. CDR3 length: 14 amino acids. The germline V gene encodes CDR1 SGHRS and CDR2 YFSETQ. The CDR3 reads CASSPSGRAPGYTF. The CDR3 nucleotides read TGCGCCAGCAGTCCCTCCGGGAGAGCACCCGGCTACACCTTC.

The chain combines TRBV7-9 with TRBJ2-7; TRBD1 agrees at 7 bases. V was pared by 1 base and J by 6 bases, with 6 bases of the junction left unmatched. The CDR3 loop spans 14 amino acids. Germline loops: CDR1 SEHNR, CDR2 FQNEAQ (reference sequence). Here the CDR3 DNA reads TGTGCCAGCAGCTTAGTGACAGGGTCTGGCGAGCAGTACTTC. Translated, it gives CASSLVTGSGEQYF.

This chain links TRBV29-1 with TRBJ2-7, with D maybe TRBD2 (5 bases). CDR1 is SQVTM, CDR2 ANQGSEA, per germline. Trimming pared 7 bases from V and 5 bases from J, leaving 12 bases between. The CDR3 is 11 amino acids. CDR3 nucleotide sequence: TGCAGCGCTAACGAGGGCGACGAGCAGTACTTC. Its translation: CSANEGDEQYF.

Concerning this clone: The sample carries other DNA sequences with the same CDR3. The chain uses TRBV5-6 and TRBJ2-3; D is ambiguous. V dropped 2 bases and J dropped 2 bases, with 3 bases sitting between them. The V gene's germline CDR1 is SGHDT and CDR2 YYEEEE. CDR3 length equals 12 residues. The CDR3 region has the DNA TGTGCCAGCAGCTTTATCACAGATACGCAGTATTTT. Its protein product is CASSFITDTQYF.

The J gene is TRBJ1-6, the V gene TRBV2, with 11 bases fitting TRBD1. Trimming cost V 8 bases and J 5 bases; bases outside gene matches: 2. Germline V CDR1 and CDR2: SNHLY, FYNNEI. This CDR3 has 14 amino acids. CDR3 coding DNA: TGTGCCAGCGGACAGGGGGCAAATAATTCACCCCTCCACTTT. It is translated as CASGQGANNSPLHF.